The clone carrying this TCR beta chain was found a few times. What it binds is not known. The entry originates in a study of T-cell reconstitution after alpha-beta-depleted transplantation in children. Unique molecular identifiers were incorporated when the TCRbeta library was constructed. TCRdb independently ran MiXCR on the PCR reads; one entry per CDR3 protein. The repertoire holds some 110,000 distinct CDR3 sequences, 10% seen once, with approximately 36% in the top ten. The CDR3 has 15 amino acids. CDR1 and CDR2 from the germline V gene are SGHRS and YFSETQ. Between the trimmed V and J ends, which lost 0 bases and 4 bases, there was a span of 13 bases. Study-level findings and limits: At one year after transplant, newly produced T cells mostly accounted for T-cell counts and diversity. Expanded graft clones numbering several hundred reportedly gave rise to alpha-beta T cells about two months after transplant.

The sequence came from a boy between 2 and 10 years old with acute lymphoblastic leukemia, due to receive a stem cell transplant. The chain combines TRBV5-1 with TRBJ1-2; D uncertain. The sample consisted of PBMCs, taken before TCRalphabeta/CD19-depleted stem cell transplant. CDR3 bases: TGCGCCAGCAGCTTGGAAATTGCCAGCCGCTATGGCTACACCTTC. It specifies CASSLEIASRYGYTF.